This T cell receptor (beta chain) emerged from a study of tumor-infiltrating lymphocytes in primary liver carcinoma. There are 14 residues in the CDR3. The germline CDR1 and CDR2 sequences are MDHEN and SYDVKM. Trimming left V 3 bases short and J 1 base short, with 9 bases between. Making TCR beta cDNA involved 400 to 600 ng total RNA and a constant-region primer. Amplification in three nested multiplex PCR rounds with slightly modified ARM-PCR gave rise to TCR beta libraries. With TRBV1-TRBV30 forward primers and a C-beta reverse primer, the first two PCR rounds were run for nine to eleven cycles each. TCRdb used MiXCR to reprocess the multiplex PCR reads, holding one entry per CDR3 protein. The data hold under 110,000 distinct CDR3 sequences, with around 66% observed a single time. The table lists this clonotype with many counts. Both RNA and DNA were isolated together from roughly 20-30 mg of bulk tissue that had not been sorted.

Sequenced input: liver tumor tissue from sampling region 2. Specified subset: tumor region T2, inferior pole. The J gene is TRBJ1-2, the V gene TRBV28; no definite D call. The clonotype was recovered from a woman in her sixties with primary liver carcinoma and hepatitis B virus infection. The chain's CDR3 is CASSFMGDNYGYTF. The CDR3 bases are TGTGCCAGCAGTTTCATGGGTGATAACTATGGCTACACCTTC.